The text below deals with one T cell receptor beta chain. The assay was immunoSEQ multiplex PCR, and TCRdb's table has in-frame clones only and misses some. The sample carries fewer than 120,000 clones, roughly 92% recorded once. The source of the sample is a study of T cell responses to AZD1222 COVID-19 vaccine. Deletions cut 4 bases from V and 0 bases from J, with 4 bases between. Germline V CDR1 and CDR2: SNHLY, FYNNEI. This CDR3 spans 13 amino acids. The V and J genes are TRBV2 and TRBJ1-5; D remains ambiguous. The clonotype comes from an adult who received the AZD1222 COVID-19 vaccine. This material consisted of peripheral blood, taken 28 days after the second AZD1222 dose. Here the CDR3 reads CASSGYSNQPQHF. The CDR3 DNA reads TGTGCCAGCAGTGGGTATAGCAATCAGCCCCAGCATTTT.